The 31 T cell receptor beta chains listed next were all sequenced from one sample in a study of blood T cell repertoires in COVID-19. Clones were read by immunoSEQ multiplex PCR, and TCRdb kept only the in-frame ones, dropping some. The sample carries hundreds of thousands of clones, approximately 85% recorded once. Sequenced sample: peripheral blood. The receptors come from a middle-aged man with COVID-19, enrolled during active disease.

The genes are TRBV3-1 (or the pseudogene TRBV3-2) and TRBJ2-5, with D unresolved. Germline V gives CDR1 LGHDT, CDR2 YNNKEL (reference sequence). The V end was cut by 5 bases, the J end by 5 bases, with 9 bases between. The CDR3 is 12 amino acids. CDR3 protein: CASSNLGETQYF. Here the CDR3 DNA reads TGTGCCAGCAGCAACCTCGGGGAGACCCAGTACTTC.

V gene TRBV5-1 combines with J gene TRBJ2-2; TRBD1 agrees at 9 bases. V lost 6 bases to trimming and J lost 6 bases; unmatched junction nucleotides: 6. CDR1 is SGHRS and CDR2 is YFSETQ in the germline V gene. The CDR3 extends over 14 amino acids. The CDR3, as DNA: TGCGCCAGCAAAACAGGGGGCGAAGCCGGGGAGCTGTTTTTT. Its translation: CASKTGGEAGELFF.

Only a few counts were recorded for this clone. The chain employs TRBV24-1 and TRBJ2-2; TRBD2 is a possible D gene (5 bases). Germline V CDR1 and CDR2: KGHDR, SFDVKD. V lost 3 bases and J lost 0, with 13 bases in between. The CDR3 contains 17 residues. As DNA, the CDR3 is TGTGCCACCAGTGATGGCAGGTGGACTGCGAACACCGGGGAGCTGTTTTTT. This gives the protein CATSDGRWTANTGELFF.

This clone has only one observation. The chain combines TRBV5-1 with TRBJ2-1; 9 bases are a match to TRBD1. V shed 3 bases and J 6 bases; nucleotides not matched to a gene: 7. This CDR3 has 15 residues. The germline V gene has CDR1 SGHRS and CDR2 YFSETQ. CDR3 amino acids: CASSSGQGIGNEQFF. The CDR3 region has the DNA TGCGCCAGCAGCTCCGGACAGGGGATAGGCAATGAGCAGTTCTTC.

The chain recombines TRBV6-6 with TRBJ2-1, with D possibly being TRBD2 (7 bases). Looked up from germline, CDR1 is MNHNY and CDR2 is SVGAGI (reference sequence). Between the trimmed V and J ends, which lost 8 bases and 4 bases, there was a span of 18 bases. CDR3 length equals 15 residues. The CDR3 nucleotides are TGTGCCAGCTCGATCTTCGGGGGGCTATACAATGAGCAGTTCTTC. It encodes CASSIFGGLYNEQFF.

The chain couples TRBV18 to TRBJ1-1; D unresolved. Trimming cost V 6 bases and J 1 base, with 6 bases left between them. Germline assignment: CDR1 KGHSH and CDR2 LQKENI. CDR3 length: 12 residues. The DNA for the CDR3 is TGTGCCAGCTCTACGGGGAACACTGAAGCTTTCTTT. Protein sequence: CASSTGNTEAFF.

In DNA form, the CDR3 reads TGTGCCAGCAGCTCGACAGCCGTTTCACCCCTCCACTTT. Translated: CASSSTAVSPLHF. This chain links TRBV9 with TRBJ1-6; D may be TRBD1 (5 bases). Germline V gene lookup returns CDR1 SGDLS and CDR2 YYNGEE. The CDR3 consists of 13 residues. V lost 4 bases and J lost 9, with 11 bases in between.

The V gene is TRBV7-2, the J gene TRBJ2-5, with 12 bases fitting TRBD2. Germline-derived CDR1 and CDR2 are SGHTA and FQGNSA. The V and J ends lost 5 bases and 4 bases, in that order; junction bases with no gene match: 8. The CDR3 length is 16 residues. CDR3 DNA: TGTGCCAGCAGCCCTAGCGGGGGGGCCCCGGTAGAGACCCAGTACTTC. Amino acids: CASSPSGGAPVETQYF.

V and J are TRBV5-4 and TRBJ2-5; 8 nucleotides agree with TRBD2. The V and J ends lost 0 bases and 7 bases, in that order; junction bases with no gene match: 11. There are 16 residues in the CDR3. Germline V gene sequence: CDR1 SGHNT, CDR2 YYREEE (reference sequence). DNA for the CDR3: TGTGCCAGCAGCTTGGCCAGCGGGGGCCGCCGGGGGACCCAGTACTTC. It specifies CASSLASGGRRGTQYF.

This clone came up once. V usage is TRBV7-9 and J usage is TRBJ2-5; D may be TRBD1 (7 bases). Germline V gene sequence: CDR1 SEHNR, CDR2 FQNEAQ (reference sequence). CDR3 length: 15 residues. Trimming removed 7 bases at V and 1 base at J, with 16 bases between. The DNA of the CDR3 is TGTGCCAGCAACCGGCAGGGGGGCCTCCAAGAGACCCAGTACTTC. This gives the protein CASNRQGGLQETQYF.

J is TRBJ1-1 and V is TRBV3-1 (or the pseudogene TRBV3-2); perhaps TRBD1 as D (6 bases). The CDR3 runs to 13 residues. The V and J ends lost 0 bases and 8 bases respectively, with 10 bases between them. CDR1 and CDR2 (germline): LGHDT, YNNKEL (reference sequence). The CDR3 here is CASSQDLRGEAFF. In nucleotides, the CDR3 is TGTGCCAGCAGCCAAGATTTGAGGGGGGAAGCTTTCTTT.

The V gene is TRBV9, the J gene TRBJ2-1, with TRBD1 matching over 9 bases. J gave up 7 bases and V 2 bases, and 7 bases lay outside the gene matches. Germline lookup yields CDR1 SGDLS and CDR2 YYNGEE. CDR3 size: 15 residues. The CDR3 sequence is CASSVGQGQSNEQFF. CDR3 DNA sequence: TGTGCCAGCAGCGTGGGACAGGGTCAATCGAATGAGCAGTTCTTC.

The chain is built from TRBV15 and TRBJ1-6, with 7 positions matching TRBD1. This CDR3 has 12 residues. From germline, CDR1 is LNHNV and CDR2 YYDKDF (reference sequence). V shed 5 bases, J shed 10 bases, and the junction held 2 bases outside the gene matches. CDR3 loop: CATSDRESPLHF. As DNA, the CDR3 is TGTGCCACCAGCGACAGGGAATCACCCCTCCACTTT.

The table lists this clone with a few counts. The rearrangement links TRBV19 to TRBJ1-1, with D possibly matching TRBD1 (6 bases). V was trimmed by 6 bases and J by 4 bases, leaving 6 bases between them. This CDR3 spans 11 amino acids. The germline gives CDR1 LNHDA, CDR2 SQIVND (reference sequence). CDR3 protein: CASRQGTEAFF. The CDR3 DNA reads TGTGCCAGTAGACAGGGCACTGAAGCTTTCTTT.

The chain is built from TRBV7-2 and TRBJ1-4; perhaps TRBD1 as D (6 bases). The germline V gene has CDR1 SGHTA and CDR2 FQGNSA. The CDR3 is made up of 14 amino acids. Trimming took off 6 bases at V and 8 bases at J, with 16 bases between the two ends. The CDR3 is CASSQPGHLEKLFF. DNA for the CDR3: TGTGCCAGCAGTCAACCGGGACACCTCGAAAAACTGTTTTTT.

V gene TRBV7-6 combines with J gene TRBJ2-7, with D possibly TRBD2 on 6 matching bases. The V and J ends lost 5 bases and 5 bases respectively, with 19 bases between them. Germline V gene data show CDR1 as SGHVS and CDR2 as FNYEAQ. CDR3 length: 15 residues. This chain's CDR3 is CASSPLGGLSDEQYF. The CDR3 coding sequence is TGTGCCAGCAGCCCCCTGGGGGGATTGAGCGACGAGCAGTACTTC.

The CDR3 DNA reads as TGTGCCAGCAGTGGGGCCAGCGGGGGTCCGACAGATACGCAGTATTTT. It is translated as CASSGASGGPTDTQYF. The chain employs TRBV21-1 and TRBJ2-3; the table's D call TRBD2 went unverified against the DNA. TRBV21-1 is assigned pseudogene status. The CDR3 covers 16 residues.

The J gene is TRBJ2-1, the V gene TRBV6-1, with D uncertain. The V gene lost 2 bases and the J gene lost 9 bases, with 11 bases spanning the gap. The CDR3 totals 13 residues. CDR1 is MNHNS, CDR2 SASEGT, per germline. CDR3 sequence reads: CASSENRLLEQFF. CDR3 nucleotide sequence: TGTGCCAGCAGTGAAAATAGACTTCTTGAGCAGTTCTTC.

The CDR3 is CASSKDAGEPLTGNTIYF. The CDR3 nucleotides read TGTGCCAGCAGCAAAGATGCCGGGGAGCCGTTAACTGGAAACACCATATATTTT. The rearrangement links TRBV21-1 to TRBJ1-3. TRBV21-1 is labeled a pseudogene. This CDR3 region has 18 residues.

V gene TRBV2 combines with J gene TRBJ1-2; D is possibly TRBD1 (5 bases). This CDR3 is 14 amino acids long. V lost 10 bases and J 0 bases, leaving 15 bases between the germline ends. Germline lookup yields CDR1 SNHLY and CDR2 FYNNEI. CDR3 in amino acids: CAIAGGDANYGYTF. In DNA form, the CDR3 reads TGTGCCATCGCGGGGGGAGATGCTAACTATGGCTACACCTTC.

Only a few counts were recorded for this clone. The chain recombines TRBV21-1 with TRBJ1-2. TRBV21-1 is assigned pseudogene status. The CDR3 consists of 13 residues. CDR3 in DNA: TGTGCCAGCAGAGGAGGGACTAACTATGGCTACACCTTC. This codes for CASRGGTNYGYTF.

Here the CDR3 DNA reads TGTGCCAGCAGCTTAAGCACGGGGTATTCACCCCTCCACTTT. Its translation is CASSLSTGYSPLHF. The chain uses TRBV7-9 and TRBJ1-6; D remains unclear. V was shortened by 2 bases and J by 8 bases, with 10 bases between the two germline ends. CDR3 length: 14 amino acids. Germline CDR1 and CDR2: SEHNR and FQNEAQ (reference sequence).

The chain recombines TRBV11-1 with TRBJ2-7; the match to TRBD1 covers 10 bases. The CDR3 totals 14 residues. Germline assignment: CDR1 SGHAT and CDR2 FQDESV (reference sequence). V lost 4 bases to trimming and J lost 7 bases; unmatched junction nucleotides: 7. CDR3 nucleotide sequence: TGTGCCAGCAGCTCGGGACAGGGGTTGTGGGAGCAGTACTTC. This encodes CASSSGQGLWEQYF. Variable domain in full (rest from reference TRBV11-1 and TRBJ2-7): EAEVAQSPRYKITEKSQAVAFWCDPISGHATLYWYRQILGQGPELLVQFQDESVVDDSQLPKDRFSAERLKGVDSTLKIQPAELGDSAMYLCASSSGQGLWEQYFGPGTRLTVT.

The rearrangement uses TRBV6-1 and TRBJ2-1, with 7 bases lining up with TRBD1. Germline values: CDR1 MNHNS, CDR2 SASEGT. V shed 2 bases and J 9 bases; nucleotides not matched to a gene: 10. This CDR3 is 15 amino acids long. The CDR3 DNA follows: TGTGCCAGCAGTGAAATAACAGGGGTCCCATCTGAGCAGTTCTTC. Amino acid sequence: CASSEITGVPSEQFF.

This sequence joins TRBV24-1 and TRBJ1-5, with 7 nucleotides matching TRBD1. The J segment lost 2 bases and the V segment lost 6 bases, leaving 12 bases of the junction unmatched. The V gene's germline CDR1 is KGHDR and CDR2 SFDVKD. This CDR3 contains 17 residues. The CDR3 loop reads CATSWGAGTDGNQPQHF. The CDR3 nucleotides read TGTGCCACCAGTTGGGGGGCTGGGACAGACGGCAATCAGCCCCAGCATTTT.

This sequence joins TRBV21-1 and TRBJ2-7; the DNA was not compared with TRBD1, the D call given in the table. TRBV21-1 is deemed a pseudogene. This CDR3 region has 13 residues. CDR3 amino acids: CASSKARVDEQYF. The CDR3 DNA follows: TGTGCCAGCAGCAAAGCCAGGGTCGACGAGCAGTACTTC.

The chain has TRBV7-6 and TRBJ1-1; 10 nucleotides agree with TRBD1. Germline V gene data show CDR1 as SGHVS and CDR2 as FNYEAQ. This CDR3 region has 15 residues. After removal of 4 bases from V and 0 bases from J, the junction contained 2 bases not matched to a gene. The CDR3 loop reads CASSSGQGVNTEAFF. In nucleotides, the CDR3 is TGTGCCAGCAGCTCAGGACAGGGGGTGAACACTGAAGCTTTCTTT. The full variable domain, completed using reference TRBV7-6 and TRBJ1-1, is GAGVSQSPRYKVTKRGQDVALRCDPISGHVSLYWYRQALGQGPEFLTYFNYEAQQDKSGLPNDRFSAERPEGSISTLTIQRTEQRDSAMYRCASSSGQGVNTEAFFGQGTRLTVV.

This chain's CDR3 is CASTHTEKLFF. The CDR3 bases are TGTGCCAGCACTCACACTGAAAAACTGTTTTTT. The chain employs TRBV6-5 and TRBJ1-4; D not resolved. Per the germline V gene, CDR1 is MNHEY and CDR2 is SVGAGI. V was trimmed by 7 bases and J by 7 bases, leaving 7 bases between them. CDR3 length equals 11 residues.

The chain carries TRBV5-8 and TRBJ2-6; D unclear. This CDR3 is 14 amino acids long. Germline lookup yields CDR1 SGHTS and CDR2 YDEGEE. Between the trimmed V and J ends, which lost 2 bases and 0 bases, there was a span of 3 bases. The CDR3 loop reads CASSFFSGANVLTF. The DNA of the CDR3 is TGTGCCAGCAGCTTCTTCTCTGGGGCCAACGTCCTGACTTTC.

This chain joins TRBV25-1 and TRBJ1-1, with 7 bases aligning to TRBD1. The CDR3 is 16 residues long. J was trimmed by 4 bases and V by 0 bases; bases with no gene match: 8. Per the germline V gene, CDR1 is MGHDK and CDR2 is SYGVNS. The CDR3 is CASSEYGGGGVTEAFF. The CDR3 nucleotides read TGTGCCAGCAGTGAATACGGAGGGGGCGGAGTCACTGAAGCTTTCTTT.

CDR3 in amino acids: CASSLNKGLNGYTF. The CDR3 DNA sequence: TGTGCCAGCAGCCTAAATAAGGGGCTAAATGGCTACACCTTC. The genes are TRBV14 and TRBJ1-2, with D perhaps TRBD1 (5 bases). The CDR3 is 14 amino acids. The germline V gene encodes CDR1 SGHDN and CDR2 FVKESK. With 4 bases removed from V and 6 bases from J, the gap between germline ends came to 15 bases.